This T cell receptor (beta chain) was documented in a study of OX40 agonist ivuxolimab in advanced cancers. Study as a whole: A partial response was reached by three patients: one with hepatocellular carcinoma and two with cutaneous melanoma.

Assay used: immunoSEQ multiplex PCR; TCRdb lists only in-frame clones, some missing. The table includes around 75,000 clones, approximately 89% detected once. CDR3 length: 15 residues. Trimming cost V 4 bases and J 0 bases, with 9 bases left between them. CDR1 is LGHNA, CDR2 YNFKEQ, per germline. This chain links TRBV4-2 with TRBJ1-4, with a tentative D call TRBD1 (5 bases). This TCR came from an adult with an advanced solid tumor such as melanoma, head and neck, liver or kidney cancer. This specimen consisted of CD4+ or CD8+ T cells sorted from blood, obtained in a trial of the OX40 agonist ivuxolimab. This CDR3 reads CASSRGGTTNEKLFF. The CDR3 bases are TGTGCCAGCAGCCGGGGGGGAACAACTAATGAAAAACTGTTTTTT.